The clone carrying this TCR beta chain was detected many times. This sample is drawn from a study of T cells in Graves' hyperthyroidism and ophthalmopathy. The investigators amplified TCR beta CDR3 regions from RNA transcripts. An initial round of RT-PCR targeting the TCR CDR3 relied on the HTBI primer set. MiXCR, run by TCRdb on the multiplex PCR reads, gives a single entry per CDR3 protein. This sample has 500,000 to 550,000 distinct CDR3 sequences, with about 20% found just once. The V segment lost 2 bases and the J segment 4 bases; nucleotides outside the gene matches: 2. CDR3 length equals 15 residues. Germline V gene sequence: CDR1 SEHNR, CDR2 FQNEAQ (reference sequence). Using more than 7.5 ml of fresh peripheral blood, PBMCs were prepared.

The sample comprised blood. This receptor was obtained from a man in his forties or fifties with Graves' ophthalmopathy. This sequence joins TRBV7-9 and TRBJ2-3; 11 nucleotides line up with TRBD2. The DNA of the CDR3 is TGTGCCAGCAGCTTAACTAGCGGGGGAGCAGATACGCAGTATTTT. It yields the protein CASSLTSGGADTQYF.